This entry describes one T cell receptor beta chain. No antigen is known for it. The data belong to a study of blood T cells in healthy people across ages. The study, taken as a whole, reports: Per million T cells, TCR beta diversity dropped about linearly as age rose.

The CDR3 sequence is 16 residues long. The V end was cut by 4 bases, the J end by 4 bases, with 19 bases between. The germline V gene has CDR1 SGHTA and CDR2 FQGNSA. All donors came from Russia, were Caucasian and healthy, and spanned ages about 6 to 90. The authors drew approximately 10 milliliters of peripheral blood from each donor. A second about 7 to 11 cycle PCR used barcoded and J-beta primers. All cDNA molecules were each tagged by a template-switch adaptor with 12 random nucleotides. TCRdb called the 5' RACE reads again in MiXCR, with one record for every CDR3 protein. This table holds about 1.4 million distinct CDR3 sequences, approximately 60% found once.

The gene calls are TRBV7-2 and TRBJ1-2, with D perhaps matching TRBD1 (5 bases). This sequence originates from a man aged 18 to 29 in good health. The sequencing sample was made of blood. CDR3 nucleotide sequence: TGTGCCAGCAGCTCCCAAACAGGAGGATCCCGCTATGGCTACACCTTC. This encodes CASSSQTGGSRYGYTF.